This T cell receptor beta chain stems from a study of cytomegalovirus exposure and HLA in healthy donors. At the level of the study: Earlier, 117 million unique TCR beta sequences were recovered from about 170 million T cells by an analysis. Most genotyped donors, roughly 83% of more than 300, had Caucasian-associated genetic ancestry.

Study results and caveats: The study listed approximately 160 cytomegalovirus-associated TCR beta chains.

In the case of this clone: Antigen: not known.

The CDR3 covers 12 residues. Per the germline V gene, CDR1 is MDHEN and CDR2 is SYDVKM. V gave up 3 bases and J gave up 9 bases, with 12 bases separating them. The PCR contained 60 Vbeta and 13 Jbeta primers. The method was immunoSEQ multiplex PCR; TCRdb's version includes in-frame clones alone and lacks a portion of them. This sample carries some 190,000 clones, over 60% of them seen once, and the ten largest clones take approximately 5%. Samples came from healthy bone marrow donors. The chain joins TRBV28 to TRBJ2-7, with D perhaps TRBD2 (5 bases). This sequence originates from a young man in good health and CMV-seropositive. The specimen sequenced was PBMCs. This CDR3 is CASSLGLAWQYF. CDR3 coding DNA: TGTGCCAGCAGTTTGGGTTTAGCGTGGCAGTACTTC.